This entry describes one T cell receptor beta chain. This entry comes from a study of T cell changes during pregnancy in multiple sclerosis. The CDR3 spans 16 residues. The ends lost 4 bases at V and 5 bases at J; junction bases unmatched: 12. Germline V gives CDR1 SGDLS, CDR2 YYNGEE. Measured with immunoSEQ multiplex PCR; TCRdb has only the in-frame clones, and not every one. The table includes about 50,000 clones, 94% detected once. This chain joins TRBV9 and TRBJ2-1, with 7 positions matching TRBD2. The source material was CD8+ T cells from peripheral blood mononuclear cells, sampled before pregnancy. This TCR was sampled from a female donor with multiple sclerosis, enrolled in a pregnancy study. CDR3 residues: CASSITRASGDNEQFF. In DNA form, the CDR3 reads TGTGCCAGCAGCATCACTAGGGCTAGCGGAGACAATGAGCAGTTCTTC.